This TCR beta chain came from a study of T cells in localized non-small cell lung cancer (dated by TCRdb to the early 2020s). Broadly, across the study: Comparing tumors with uninvolved tumor-adjacent lungs, the study looked at the T cell repertoires of approximately 250 patients with early-stage NSCLC. The cohort consisted of 200 to 250 treatment-naive NSCLC patients whose localized lung tumors had been resected. Of the NSCLC patients, fewer than 150 were male and around 97 were female, and the mean age was about 69 years. Broad study findings and their caveats: A median of roughly 56 of the top 100 tumor clones were detected in paired uninvolved adjacent lung, and 25 to 35 of these tumor clones were also found among the top 100 clones of the paired uninvolved adjacent lung. Because multi-region tumor sequencing was not performed, intratumor heterogeneity could not be ruled out. Higher T cell density in blood was associated with longer overall survival, whereas higher clonality in adjacent lung was associated with shorter survival. Because the study design was exploratory, TCR variables were selected using unadjusted p-values without false-discovery rate correction. Uninvolved tumor-adjacent lung showed the highest T cell clonality, higher than tumor, which suggests more focused antigenic responses in the adjacent lung.

TCR beta CDR3 regions were sequenced from DNA using the immunoSEQ Assay. From the authors' description of their analysis: T cell density was computed as TCR beta template counts normalized to usable DNA estimated by amplifying housekeeping genes. Richness was estimated using the preseqR package, with extrapolation to 400,000 templates for PBMC samples and to 120,000 templates for tissue samples. Clonality was defined by subtracting Pielou's evenness from one. To identify tissue-enriched TCRs, differential abundance testing was run on productive amino-acid clonotypes with a minimum total count of 5 and an alpha of 0.1. Repertoire overlap between compartments was quantified with the Jaccard Index and Morisita Overlap Index. TCR beta CDR3s were clustered by GLIPH together with public tetramer-defined viral CDR3s, and at least three viral sequences plus V-gene enrichment were required for viral motifs. TCRdb limited this immuneACCESS table to in-frame rearrangements with V and J called. A share of clones is missing; checked studies link under half to unresolved V genes, and the rest is unexplained. The V and J calls and clone size are taken from that table; D and trimming were inferred from the DNA. This sample lists roughly 70,000 clones; around 85% were detected once. 21% of the sample comes from the top ten.

Turning to this clone: What antigen it recognizes has not been identified. Per-base quality was not reported, and no clone a single base away is much larger than it.

At diagnosis, tumor, uninvolved tumor-adjacent lung and peripheral blood were collected and then preserved as a mix of FFPE and fresh-frozen material. For TCR repertoire profiling, blood samples were analyzed as peripheral blood mononuclear cells. Inclusive of the bounding cysteine and phenylalanine, the CDR3 is 13 residues long. Just the 39-base CDR3 DNA is kept, in frame starting at base 1. Germline trimming: 6 bases from V, 6 bases from J; junction bases outside gene matches: 1. For CDR1 and CDR2, the germline V gene lists SGHTA and FQGNSA. The chain joins TRBV7-2 to TRBJ1-6; a stretch of 8 junction bases matches TRBD1. The sequence derives from a male donor older than 55 with stage III squamous cell lung carcinoma. Sample: peripheral blood, taken before any cancer treatment. The DNA reads TGTGCCAGCAGGGACAGGGTTAATTCACCCCTCCACTTT. The resulting protein is CASRDRVNSPLHF.